This is a list of T cell receptor beta chains from one sample in a study of PD-L1 blockade in urothelial cancer. Clones were sequenced by immunoSEQ multiplex PCR, and TCRdb holds only the in-frame ones, with some missing. The data contain around 82,000 clones, less than 90% of them seen just once; the ten biggest clones take up roughly 2%. This sample comprised PBMCs, obtained around atezolizumab (anti-PD-L1) treatment. The receptors come from a man in his sixties with urothelial cancer. Each CDR3 is given with its conserved first and last residue. Each record gives: J gene, V gene, clone size, D gene, CDR3 DNA, CDR3 protein. D genes are given only for firm matches. Clone sizes are given selectively: once, few, many, or a class where the clone is expanded.

J gene: TRBJ1-2; V gene: TRBV6-5; clone size: NA; D gene: NA; CDR3 DNA: TGTGCCAGCAGTCCCGGACAGTTTAACTATGGCTACACCTTC; CDR3 protein: CASSPGQFNYGYTF
J gene: TRBJ2-7; V gene: TRBV7-8; clone size: NA; D gene: TRBD2; CDR3 DNA: TGTGCCAGCAGCTCGGGACTAGCGGGAACGGTGGAGCAGTACTTC; CDR3 protein: CASSSGLAGTVEQYF
J gene: TRBJ2-7; V gene: TRBV2; clone size: NA; D gene: TRBD2; CDR3 DNA: TGTGCCAGCAGTGTAAGACTAGCGAACGAGCAGTACTTC; CDR3 protein: CASSVRLANEQYF
J gene: TRBJ1-3; V gene: TRBV10-3; clone size: NA; D gene: NA; CDR3 DNA: TGTGCCAGCGACACCAGCCTCTCTGGAAACACCATATATTTT; CDR3 protein: CASDTSLSGNTIYF
J gene: TRBJ2-7; V gene: TRBV5-6; clone size: NA; D gene: NA; CDR3 DNA: TGTGCCAGCAGCTTGTTGGGGACACAGATCTACGAGCAGTACTTC; CDR3 protein: CASSLLGTQIYEQYF
J gene: TRBJ2-1; V gene: TRBV2; clone size: NA; D gene: TRBD2; CDR3 DNA: TGTGCCAGCATTCAAGGGACTAGCGGTTCCTACAATGAGCAGTTCTTC; CDR3 protein: CASIQGTSGSYNEQFF
J gene: TRBJ1-2; V gene: TRBV9; clone size: NA; D gene: NA; CDR3 DNA: TGTGCCAGCAGCGTAGAGAGGGCCGGGCGGAGAGGCTACACCTTC; CDR3 protein: CASSVERAGRRGYTF
J gene: TRBJ1-5; V gene: TRBV10-3; clone size: NA; D gene: NA; CDR3 DNA: TGTGCCATCAGTGACGCGGAGGGCAGGAATCAGCCCCAGCATTTT; CDR3 protein: CAISDAEGRNQPQHF
J gene: TRBJ2-7; V gene: TRBV6-1; clone size: NA; D gene: NA; CDR3 DNA: TGTGCCAGCAGTGAAGTCGGGGAGCAGTACTTC; CDR3 protein: CASSEVGEQYF
J gene: TRBJ2-3; V gene: TRBV5-1; clone size: NA; D gene: TRBD2; CDR3 DNA: TGCGCCAGCAGCTTGCAACCGGGAGGGGAGACAGATACGCAGTATTTT; CDR3 protein: CASSLQPGGETDTQYF
J gene: TRBJ2-3; V gene: TRBV7-3; clone size: NA; D gene: TRBD2; CDR3 DNA: TGTGCCAGCAGCCGCAGCGGGGGAAGCACAGATACGCAGTATTTT; CDR3 protein: CASSRSGGSTDTQYF
J gene: TRBJ2-1; V gene: TRBV19; clone size: NA; D gene: TRBD2; CDR3 DNA: TGTGCCAGTAGGCGGGGTAGCGGGAACAATGAGCAGTTCTTC; CDR3 protein: CASRRGSGNNEQFF
J gene: TRBJ2-1; V gene: TRBV2; clone size: NA; D gene: TRBD2; CDR3 DNA: TGTGCCAGCAGTGACCTCACGGGAGGATCATACAATGAGCAGTTCTTC; CDR3 protein: CASSDLTGGSYNEQFF
J gene: TRBJ2-7; V gene: TRBV14; clone size: NA; D gene: NA; CDR3 DNA: TGTGCCAGCAGCCAAGATGTGTCCCCGTACTACGAGCAGTACTTC; CDR3 protein: CASSQDVSPYYEQYF
J gene: TRBJ1-6; V gene: TRBV6-6; clone size: NA; D gene: NA; CDR3 DNA: TGTGCCAGCACCCCCCGGGGGTCAGCCTATAATTCACCCCTCCACTTT; CDR3 protein: CASTPRGSAYNSPLHF
J gene: TRBJ2-5; V gene: TRBV9; clone size: NA; D gene: TRBD1; CDR3 DNA: TGTGCCAGCAGCGTAACAGGGGGGACAGGGTTCCCCCAAGAGACCCAGTACTTC; CDR3 protein: CASSVTGGTGFPQETQYF
J gene: TRBJ1-1; V gene: TRBV15; clone size: NA; D gene: TRBD1; CDR3 DNA: TGTGCCACCAGCACCCAGGGGGTTAAGAACACTGAAGCTTTCTTT; CDR3 protein: CATSTQGVKNTEAFF
J gene: TRBJ2-2; V gene: TRBV5-1; clone size: few; D gene: NA; CDR3 DNA: TGCGCCAGCAGCTTGTTAGAGGGAGCGGGCGGGGAGCTGTTTTTT; CDR3 protein: CASSLLEGAGGELFF
J gene: TRBJ1-2; V gene: TRBV7-9; clone size: medium-sized; D gene: NA; CDR3 DNA: TGTGCCAGCAGCCCGGTCAATTCTAACTATGGCTACACCTTC; CDR3 protein: CASSPVNSNYGYTF
J gene: TRBJ1-5; V gene: TRBV6-5; clone size: NA; D gene: TRBD1; CDR3 DNA: TGTGCCAGCAGTTACTCCGCACAGGGGAATCAGCCCCAGCATTTT; CDR3 protein: CASSYSAQGNQPQHF
J gene: TRBJ2-7; V gene: TRBV6-5; clone size: NA; D gene: NA; CDR3 DNA: TGTGCCAGCAGTCGGGAGAGCGAGGTGAACGAGCAGTACTTC; CDR3 protein: CASSRESEVNEQYF
J gene: TRBJ1-1; V gene: TRBV6-5; clone size: NA; D gene: NA; CDR3 DNA: TGTGCCAGCAGTGCGGGACTGATGAACACTGAAGCTTTCTTT; CDR3 protein: CASSAGLMNTEAFF
J gene: TRBJ2-1; V gene: TRBV15; clone size: once; D gene: TRBD2; CDR3 DNA: TGTGCCACCAGCGGGAGGGATAACAATGAGCAGTTCTTC; CDR3 protein: CATSGRDNNEQFF
J gene: TRBJ2-3; V gene: TRBV29-1; clone size: NA; D gene: NA; CDR3 DNA: TGCAGCGTTCGGGGGGCTGGCACAGATACGCAGTATTTT; CDR3 protein: CSVRGAGTDTQYF
J gene: TRBJ2-7; V gene: TRBV19; clone size: NA; D gene: TRBD1; CDR3 DNA: TGTGCCAGTAGTATCCAATCCGGGACAGGGACGAGGTACGAGCAGTACTTC; CDR3 protein: CASSIQSGTGTRYEQYF
J gene: TRBJ2-3; V gene: TRBV5-1; clone size: NA; D gene: NA; CDR3 DNA: TGCGCCAGCAGCGCGGGGCAGAGCACAGATACGCAGTATTTT; CDR3 protein: CASSAGQSTDTQYF
J gene: TRBJ1-5; V gene: TRBV5-3; clone size: NA; D gene: TRBD1; CDR3 DNA: TGTGCCAGAAAAGGGGTTAGGGACAGCTTGGATCAGCCCCAGCATTTT; CDR3 protein: CARKGVRDSLDQPQHF
J gene: TRBJ2-1; V gene: TRBV28; clone size: NA; D gene: NA; CDR3 DNA: TGTGCCAGCAGTTTACGCCACGGGGAGGCCACTCAGTTCTTC; CDR3 protein: CASSLRHGEATQFF
J gene: TRBJ1-2; V gene: TRBV5-4; clone size: NA; D gene: TRBD1; CDR3 DNA: TGTGCCAGCAGCCCGGACAGGAACTATGGCTACACCTTC; CDR3 protein: CASSPDRNYGYTF
J gene: TRBJ2-3; V gene: TRBV29-1; clone size: NA; D gene: TRBD1; CDR3 DNA: TGCAGCGTTCGGGACAGGGGGTGGGATACGCAGTATTTT; CDR3 protein: CSVRDRGWDTQYF
J gene: TRBJ1-4; V gene: TRBV19; clone size: NA; D gene: TRBD1; CDR3 DNA: TGTGCCAGTAGTTACAGGACAGGGAGTGAAAAACTGTTTTTT; CDR3 protein: CASSYRTGSEKLFF
J gene: TRBJ1-3; V gene: TRBV6-1; clone size: few; D gene: NA; CDR3 DNA: TGTGGATTGGGGCCGAGCTCTGGAAACACCATATATTTT; CDR3 protein: CGLGPSSGNTIYF
J gene: TRBJ1-5; V gene: TRBV7-2; clone size: NA; D gene: NA; CDR3 DNA: TGTGCCAGCAGCTTCAGGGAGGGCAATCAGCCCCAGCATTTT; CDR3 protein: CASSFREGNQPQHF
J gene: TRBJ1-2; V gene: TRBV27; clone size: once; D gene: TRBD1; CDR3 DNA: TGTGCCAGCAGTCTAACGCGACAGGGTTCGTATGGCTACACCTTC; CDR3 protein: CASSLTRQGSYGYTF
J gene: TRBJ2-1; V gene: TRBV9; clone size: NA; D gene: NA; CDR3 DNA: TGTGCCAGCAGCAGAACCCTCGGAGATGGAGACAATGAGCAGTTCTTC; CDR3 protein: CASSRTLGDGDNEQFF
J gene: TRBJ1-2; V gene: TRBV9; clone size: NA; D gene: TRBD1; CDR3 DNA: TGTGCCAGCAGCGCCCGGACAGGGGGGGCACATGGCTACACCTTC; CDR3 protein: CASSARTGGAHGYTF
J gene: TRBJ1-1; V gene: TRBV7-9; clone size: NA; D gene: TRBD1; CDR3 DNA: TGTGCCAGCAGCTGGGACAGGGGAATGAACACTGAAGCTTTCTTT; CDR3 protein: CASSWDRGMNTEAFF
J gene: TRBJ2-2; V gene: TRBV10-3; clone size: NA; D gene: NA; CDR3 DNA: TGTGCCATCCCGGCCCGAAGGGGCGGGGAGCTGTTTTTT; CDR3 protein: CAIPARRGGELFF
J gene: TRBJ1-3; V gene: TRBV7-9; clone size: NA; D gene: TRBD1; CDR3 DNA: TGTGCCAGCAGCCTGGGGACAGGGGGTGCTGGAAACACCATATATTTT; CDR3 protein: CASSLGTGGAGNTIYF
J gene: TRBJ2-1; V gene: TRBV7-3; clone size: NA; D gene: NA; CDR3 DNA: TGTGCCAGCAGCCCAACGTCGAGGGACAATGAGCAGTTCTTC; CDR3 protein: CASSPTSRDNEQFF
J gene: TRBJ2-2; V gene: TRBV7-2; clone size: once; D gene: TRBD2; CDR3 DNA: TGTGCCAGCAGCTTACGAGGGCTAGCGGGGGGGAGAAACACCGGGGAGCTGTTTTTT; CDR3 protein: CASSLRGLAGGRNTGELFF
J gene: TRBJ1-2; V gene: TRBV13; clone size: NA; D gene: TRBD1; CDR3 DNA: TGTGCCAGCAGCGCCGACAGGGGGCGATATGGCTACACCTTC; CDR3 protein: CASSADRGRYGYTF
J gene: TRBJ2-1; V gene: TRBV9; clone size: NA; D gene: TRBD1; CDR3 DNA: TGTGCCAGCAGCCCTCAGGACAGGGGCAACAATGAGCAGTTCTTC; CDR3 protein: CASSPQDRGNNEQFF
J gene: TRBJ2-7; V gene: TRBV23-1; clone size: NA; D gene: TRBD1; CDR3 DNA: TGCGCCAGCAGTCAATCGCCAGGACAGGGGAGCGAGCAGTACTTC; CDR3 protein: CASSQSPGQGSEQYF
J gene: TRBJ1-1; V gene: TRBV5-1; clone size: NA; D gene: TRBD1; CDR3 DNA: TGCGCCAGCAGCTTGGCGGGGATCACCAGGGGGCGCCTATCTGAAGCTTTCTTT; CDR3 protein: CASSLAGITRGRLSEAFF
J gene: TRBJ2-1; V gene: TRBV18; clone size: once; D gene: NA; CDR3 DNA: TGTGCCAGCTCACCACCGACAGGTCGAACACAGTTCTTC; CDR3 protein: CASSPPTGRTQFF
J gene: TRBJ2-1; V gene: TRBV7-2; clone size: NA; D gene: TRBD2; CDR3 DNA: TGTGCCAGCAGCTTAGCGGGGACTAGCGGGAGCAATGAGCAGTTCTTC; CDR3 protein: CASSLAGTSGSNEQFF
J gene: TRBJ2-1; V gene: TRBV7-8; clone size: NA; D gene: NA; CDR3 DNA: TGTGCCAGCAGCTTAGTGCGGGGCTCCTACAATGAGCAGTTCTTC; CDR3 protein: CASSLVRGSYNEQFF
J gene: TRBJ2-2; V gene: TRBV7-9; clone size: NA; D gene: TRBD1; CDR3 DNA: TGTGCCAGCAGCTTGGCCACAGGGGGCACCGGGGAGCTGTTTTTT; CDR3 protein: CASSLATGGTGELFF